A selection of T cell receptor beta chains follows, all from one sample in a study of identical twins. A single record per CDR3 protein comes from TCRdb applying MiXCR to the 5' RACE reads. The repertoire consists of roughly 770,000 distinct CDR3 sequences, with about 20% occurring once and the leading ten covering around 12%. This same sample was also part of a study on T cells expressing NK-cell markers.

Sequencing was performed on PBMCs. The receptors shown here come from a woman between 18 and 29 years old in good health. CDR3s include the opening cysteine and the closing phenylalanine or tryptophan. A D gene is named only where the DNA matches it firmly. The size entry is marked missing in some rows and otherwise reads once, few, many or a size class.

abundance	v_gene	d_gene	j_gene	len	CDR3aa	CDR3nt
few	TRBV12-3/TRBV12-4	.	TRBJ2-3	10	CASRRDTQYF	TGTGCCAGCAGACGAGATACGCAGTATTTT
.	TRBV7-8	.	TRBJ2-5	11	CASIRQETQYF	TGTGCCAGCATCAGACAAGAGACCCAGTACTTC
.	TRBV7-8	.	TRBJ2-7	13	CASSLGPGDEQYF	TGTGCCAGCAGCTTAGGGCCAGGGGACGAGCAGTACTTC
few	TRBV7-9	TRBD1	TRBJ2-7	14	CASSRRDSPYEQYF	TGTGCCAGCAGCCGCCGGGACAGCCCCTACGAGCAGTACTTC
.	TRBV10-3	.	TRBJ2-1	14	CAISESNRDNEQFF	TGTGCCATCAGTGAGAGTAATAGAGACAATGAGCAGTTCTTC
few	TRBV4-2	.	TRBJ2-5	14	CASSQEDFQETQYF	TGTGCCAGCAGCCAAGAGGACTTTCAAGAGACCCAGTACTTC
.	TRBV5-1	.	TRBJ2-3	14	CASSRQALGDTQYF	TGCGCCAGCAGCAGGCAGGCCCTCGGAGATACGCAGTATTTT
.	TRBV4-2	.	TRBJ1-1	15	CASSQEGRLNTEAFF	TGTGCCAGCAGCCAAGAGGGACGGTTGAACACTGAAGCTTTCTTT
.	TRBV9	.	TRBJ2-7	14	CASSNQGNSYEQYF	TGTGCCAGCAGCAACCAGGGAAACTCCTACGAGCAGTACTTC
few	TRBV29-1	.	TRBJ2-7	13	CSVAEGRVYEQYF	TGCAGCGTCGCTGAAGGCAGGGTCTACGAGCAGTACTTC
few	TRBV7-2	TRBD1	TRBJ1-5	15	CASSLPTGANQPQHF	TGTGCCAGCAGCCTCCCGACAGGGGCAAATCAGCCCCAGCATTTT
.	TRBV12-3/TRBV12-4	TRBD2	TRBJ2-1	16	CASSFGTSGGYNEQFF	TGTGCCAGCAGTTTTGGGACTAGCGGGGGCTACAATGAGCAGTTCTTC
few	TRBV19	.	TRBJ2-5	14	CASSIVGRWETQYF	TGTGCCAGTAGTATTGTCGGCAGATGGGAGACCCAGTACTTC
few	TRBV15	TRBD1	TRBJ2-4	16	CATSSGQGGAKNIQYF	TGTGCCACCAGCAGCGGACAGGGGGGTGCCAAAAACATTCAGTACTTC
few	TRBV6-1	TRBD1	TRBJ2-2	13	CASTRGLTGELFF	TGTGCCAGCACTAGGGGGCTAACCGGGGAGCTGTTTTTT
.	TRBV20-1	.	TRBJ1-5	13	CSARDSSNQPQHF	TGCAGTGCTAGGGACAGTAGCAATCAGCCCCAGCATTTT
few	TRBV7-9	.	TRBJ2-7	14	CASSFMAATYEQYF	TGTGCCAGCAGCTTTATGGCGGCTACCTACGAGCAGTACTTC
.	TRBV20-1	.	TRBJ2-1	16	CSARELGLVRYNEQFF	TGCAGTGCTAGAGAGCTCGGATTAGTTCGGTACAATGAGCAGTTCTTC
many	TRBV7-3	.	TRBJ2-2	13	CASSPQRSGELFF	TGTGCCAGCAGCCCCCAACGCTCCGGGGAGCTGTTTTTT
.	TRBV5-1	.	TRBJ2-5	12	CASSSELETQYF	TGCGCCAGCAGCTCGGAATTGGAGACCCAGTACTTC
.	TRBV7-2	TRBD2	TRBJ2-7	13	CASSLAGTNEQYF	TGTGCCAGCAGTTTGGCCGGGACTAACGAGCAGTACTTC
.	TRBV12-3/TRBV12-4	.	TRBJ2-1	15	CASSATRGGENEQFF	TGTGCCAGCAGTGCCACTAGGGGGGGGGAGAATGAGCAGTTCTTC
.	TRBV29-1	.	TRBJ2-7	12	CSAARNVYEQYF	TGCAGCGCCGCGAGGAACGTCTACGAGCAGTACTTC
.	TRBV15	TRBD2	TRBJ2-3	18	CATSPGTSGPPSTDTQYF	TGTGCCACCAGCCCCGGGACTAGCGGCCCTCCCAGCACAGATACGCAGTATTTT
.	TRBV29-1	.	TRBJ1-1	16	CRGFRRGRLANTEAFF	TGCAGGGGATTTCGACGGGGTCGGTTAGCGAACACTGAAGCTTTCTTT
few	TRBV5-6	TRBD2	TRBJ2-3	19	CASSPTTSGGTASTDTQYF	TGTGCCAGCAGCCCTACTACTAGCGGGGGGACAGCTAGCACAGATACGCAGTATTTT
few	TRBV13	.	TRBJ1-2	15	CASSLDREQNKGYTF	TGTGCCAGCAGCTTAGATAGGGAGCAAAATAAAGGCTACACCTTC
few	TRBV24-1	TRBD1	TRBJ2-1	18	CATSETRTGLSSYNEQFF	TGTGCCACCAGTGAAACCAGGACAGGCCTTAGCTCCTACAATGAGCAGTTCTTC
.	TRBV7-7	TRBD2	TRBJ2-5	14	CASSLSDGGETQYF	TGTGCCAGCAGCTTATCGGACGGGGGGGAGACCCAGTACTTC
.	TRBV3-1	.	TRBJ2-7	12	CASSVSPREQYF	TGTGCCAGCAGCGTGAGTCCACGTGAGCAGTACTTC
few	TRBV7-9	.	TRBJ1-4	14	CASSAWDGGEKLFF	TGTGCCAGCAGCGCCTGGGACGGCGGGGAAAAACTGTTTTTT
few	TRBV29-1	TRBD2	TRBJ2-3	15	CSVKTSGGNTDTQYF	TGCAGCGTCAAGACTAGCGGGGGTAACACAGATACGCAGTATTTT
.	TRBV6-2/TRBV6-3	.	TRBJ2-1	16	CASTLIGGSSYNEQFF	TGTGCCAGCACCTTAATTGGGGGCAGCTCCTACAATGAGCAGTTCTTC
.	TRBV12-3/TRBV12-4	.	TRBJ2-1	15	CASTVDWSSYNEQFF	TGTGCCAGCACCGTAGACTGGAGCTCCTACAATGAGCAGTTCTTC
few	TRBV5-1	.	TRBJ2-7	13	CASSLAMAYEQYF	TGCGCCAGCAGCTTAGCGATGGCCTACGAGCAGTACTTC
few	TRBV29-1	TRBD2	TRBJ2-3	16	CSVENWSGGASDTQYF	TGCAGCGTTGAAAATTGGAGCGGGGGGGCCTCAGATACGCAGTATTTT
.	TRBV2	.	TRBJ2-5	16	CASSDFHERVRETQYF	TGTGCCAGCAGTGATTTTCACGAGAGGGTGCGGGAGACCCAGTACTTC
few	TRBV5-1	.	TRBJ2-7	11	CASRGPDEQYF	TGCGCCAGCAGAGGTCCGGACGAGCAGTACTTC
.	TRBV5-5	.	TRBJ1-5	14	CASSLREGRQPQHF	TGTGCCAGCAGCCTCAGGGAAGGTCGTCAGCCCCAGCATTTT
few	TRBV4-2	.	TRBJ1-1	17	CASSQEPGVWLNTEAFF	TGTGCCAGCAGCCAAGAGCCAGGGGTGTGGTTGAACACTGAAGCTTTCTTT
.	TRBV5-1	TRBD1	TRBJ2-2	16	CASSQTGGAVARELFF	TGCGCCAGCAGTCAGACAGGGGGCGCAGTGGCCCGGGAGCTGTTTTTT
.	TRBV20-1	TRBD2	TRBJ2-4	15	CSAWTSGAVKNIQYF	TGCAGTGCTTGGACTAGCGGGGCCGTCAAAAACATTCAGTACTTC
.	TRBV6-5	.	TRBJ2-1	15	CASSYGGAPYNEQFF	TGTGCCAGCAGTTACGGGGGAGCCCCCTACAATGAGCAGTTCTTC
.	TRBV5-1	.	TRBJ2-1	15	CASTLIQGRYNEQFF	TGCGCCAGCACCCTTATCCAAGGGCGGTACAATGAGCAGTTCTTC
few	TRBV6-2/TRBV6-3	.	TRBJ2-3	11	CASSYFDTQYF	TGTGCCAGCAGTTACTTCGATACGCAGTATTTT
.	TRBV5-1	.	TRBJ2-2	15	CASSLVASFSGELFF	TGCGCCAGCAGCTTGGTAGCAAGTTTCTCCGGGGAGCTGTTTTTT
.	TRBV12-3/TRBV12-4	.	TRBJ2-6	15	CASNDLASGANVLTF	TGTGCCAGCAATGACCTGGCCTCTGGGGCCAACGTCCTGACTTTC
.	TRBV10-3	.	TRBJ2-1	15	CAIRATGTSYNEQFF	TGTGCCATCAGAGCTACCGGGACCTCCTACAATGAGCAGTTCTTC
.	TRBV10-1	.	TRBJ2-1	16	CASSELKAISYNEQFF	TGCGCCAGCAGTGAGTTGAAGGCTATCTCCTACAATGAGCAGTTCTTC
.	TRBV3-1	.	TRBJ2-1	14	CASSQEGGSNEQFF	TGTGCCAGCAGCCAAGAAGGGGGGAGCAATGAGCAGTTCTTC
many	TRBV6-5	.	TRBJ2-1	14	CASSFEYSYNEQFF	TGTGCCAGCAGTTTCGAATATTCTTACAATGAGCAGTTCTTC
many	TRBV20-1	.	TRBJ1-5	15	CSARTGSGSNQPQHF	TGCAGTGCCAGAACAGGGTCCGGTAGCAATCAGCCCCAGCATTTT
once	TRBV3-1	.	TRBJ2-1	13	CASSQSGAGEQFF	TGTGCCAGCAGCCAAAGTGGAGCGGGTGAGCAGTTCTTC
few	TRBV12-3/TRBV12-4	.	TRBJ1-2	15	CASRPGTGHDYGYTF	TGTGCCAGCAGACCCGGGACTGGGCATGACTATGGCTACACCTTC
.	TRBV29-1	.	TRBJ2-5	13	CSAKWGAGETQYF	TGCAGCGCCAAATGGGGGGCGGGAGAGACCCAGTACTTC